This T cell receptor (beta chain) was documented in a study of T cell responses to AZD1222 COVID-19 vaccine. Profiling relied on immunoSEQ multiplex PCR, and the TCRdb table lists in-frame clones only, not all of them. The sample consists of 66,000 or so clones, roughly 78% of them appearing once. General observations from the study: At study baseline, merely six AZD1222 recipients were seropositive. Spike-specific TCR breadth and depth rose after two AZD1222 doses.

CDR3 length: 15 residues. Notes on this clone: Its antigen is currently unknown.

The TCR sequence derives from an adult in good health. The chain uses TRBV21-1 and TRBJ1-2. TRBV21-1 is tagged as a pseudogene. The source material was peripheral blood, sampled on day 0 of MenACWY control vaccination. The CDR3 loop is CASSRPGRENYGYTF. The CDR3 nucleotides read TGTGCCAGCAGCCGGCCGGGACGGGAGAACTATGGCTACACCTTC.